The text below deals with one TCR beta chain. The sample holds a few counts of this clonotype. It has no known antigen specificity. No clone much larger than this one lies a single base away; base qualities are absent. The entry originates in a study of human T cells and chemical hapten exposure (TCRdb year 2021). Regarding the study in general: For sensitization, 2% DPC in acetone was applied to a 2 cm by 2 cm area of upper inner arm skin. This study followed changes in the peripheral blood TCR repertoire in vivo during primary and secondary sensitization of alopecia patients to the hapten diphenylcyclopropenone (DPC). The mostly female patient cohort included alopecia areata with under or over 50% scalp involvement, alopecia totalis and alopecia universalis. Blood was sampled from patients pre-sensitization (week 0) and at 2, 6 and about 24 weeks after DPC sensitization. About 28 alopecia patients gave blood for TCR sequencing at one to four time points (pre-sensitization, 2, 6 and 24 weeks). Throughout the approximately 25-week study period, patients were also given weekly therapeutic DPC doses on the scalp. Patch tests used Finn chambers with 0.01% DPC on the upper back, scored after 6 days by International Contact Dermatitis Research Group standards. Libraries were pooled for sequencing, and per-sample TCR yields varied mainly because of small differences in library volumes within the pool. The study at large found these results: Compared with pre-sensitization or healthy control sets, expanded TCRs formed significantly more large CDR3 similarity clusters, which is consistent with antigen-driven responses. The number of TCRs above 1 in 1000 frequency did not change with DPC sensitization; there was no evidence of global repertoire structure alterations. Because every patient had alopecia, a presumed autoimmune disease, the patients' immune response might differ from that of healthy individuals. After repeated subsampling, changes were observed in the strength of the expansion versus patch-test correlation and in the threshold at which the correlation became significant. Patch test score was positively correlated with the number of PT1 expanded TCRs, with significance at thresholds 8, 16 and 32 but not at 4.

Read against the paper, the sample's time point label means: patch test 1, 2 weeks after DPC sensitization. The treatment or condition label, read with the paper, signifies: therapeutic diphenylcyclopropenone sensitization with weekly scalp DPC. Blood at each patch-test visit was drawn before the patch test was applied. To be eligible, patients had to be aged 18 to 70, diagnosed with alopecia and judged suitable for DPC therapy, while pregnant patients were excluded. Total RNA was isolated from unfractionated whole blood collected in Tempus Blood RNA tubes. The method was RACE. Sequencing relied on a NextSeq 500. During library preparation, unique molecular identifiers were attached to individual cDNA molecules so that TCRs could be counted in a quantitative, reproducible way. For every blood RNA sample, sequencing covered both the TCR alpha and TCR beta chains. In the authors' own workflow: Samples had a median of 95,638 TCRs, with a range from 23,224 to 690,600. The Decombinator software suite was used to annotate V, J and CDR3 in the TCR reads. For PS versus PT1 abundance plots, all samples were subsampled to the same number of TCRs (28,000). Expanded TCRs were defined as absent before sensitization and observed at least eight times at the 2-week time point. The public reads were reprocessed in TCRdb via fastp at Q25 and MiXCR, keeping in-frame beta chains. Identical CDR3 protein sequences are pooled into one entry, listed with their most common genes and DNA. None of the V and J calls come from the authors' own analysis; TCRdb made them. The sample data list 75,000 to 90,000 distinct CDR3 sequences, and about 9.3% of these were observed just once. The ten top clones hold 1.1% to 1.5% of the sample.

The germline V gene gives CDR1 as SQVTM and CDR2 as ANQGSEA. The junction shows trimming of 7 bases on V and 6 bases on J, plus 11 bases between the germline ends. Taken from cysteine to phenylalanine, the CDR3 has 11 residues. The read is trimmed to its CDR3 DNA, 33 bases read in frame from base 1. Here the sequenced sample was whole blood, taken in connection with sensitization to the hapten diphenylcyclopropenone (DPC). This chain is built from TRBV29-1 and TRBJ2-3; the D gene assignment is ambiguous. The receptor's source is a woman aged 50 to 65 with alopecia areata. Some clones in this sample may be carry-over from other donors' samples. This receptor has the CDR3 CSGDRLDTQYF. Here is the DNA: TGCAGCGGAGACCGACTGGATACGCAGTATTTT.